One sample yielded the 8 T cell receptor beta chains listed below, sequenced in a study of blood T cell repertoires in COVID-19. Method: immunoSEQ multiplex PCR; TCRdb's copy keeps in-frame clones and lacks some. The table includes more than 70,000 clones, approximately 83% detected once. Sample: peripheral blood. The receptors here all came from a man in his 60s with acute or convalescent COVID-19.

The J gene is TRBJ1-1, the V gene TRBV18, with D perhaps matching TRBD1 (5 bases). Trimming shortened V by 8 bases and J by 1 base, and 14 bases separated the two germline ends. This CDR3 is built from 14 residues. In germline, CDR1 is KGHSH, CDR2 LQKENI. The CDR3 loop reads CASTRRGSNTEAFF. For the CDR3, the DNA is TGTGCCAGCACGCGGAGGGGCTCGAACACTGAAGCTTTCTTT. Supplemented by reference TRBV18 and TRBJ1-1, the full variable domain reads NAGVMQNPRHLVRRRGQEARLRCSPMKGHSHVYWYRQLPEEGLKFMVYLQKENIIDESGMPKERFSAEFPKEGPSILRIQQVVRGDSAAYFCASTRRGSNTEAFFGQGTRLTVV.

This chain joins TRBV19 and TRBJ1-3; D possibly corresponds to TRBD1 (5 bases). In germline, CDR1 is LNHDA, CDR2 SQIVND (reference sequence). Trimming pared 6 bases from V and 0 bases from J, leaving 15 bases between. This CDR3 is built from 16 residues. The CDR3 here is CASRSRGISSGNTIYF. CDR3 nucleotides: TGTGCCAGTAGAAGTAGGGGAATATCCTCTGGAAACACCATATATTTT.

The rearrangement links TRBV11-3 to TRBJ1-1; no clear D. Trimming removed 5 bases at V and 1 base at J, with 8 bases between. This CDR3 contains 13 residues. CDR1 is SGHNT and CDR2 is YENEEA in the germline V gene. CDR3 sequence reads: CASSGDGNTEAFF. The CDR3 nucleotides read TGTGCCAGCAGCGGAGACGGGAACACTGAAGCTTTCTTT.

This chain connects TRBV25-1 to TRBJ2-5; maybe TRBD2 (6 bases). The CDR3 sequence is 16 residues long. V was pared by 2 bases and J by 3 bases, with 16 bases between. Germline V CDR1 and CDR2: MGHDK, SYGVNS. CDR3 sequence reads: CASSEQLPGVEETQYF. The CDR3 DNA follows: TGTGCCAGCAGTGAACAATTACCGGGAGTGGAAGAGACCCAGTACTTC.

The rearrangement joins TRBV6-5 to TRBJ2-2, with 7 bases matching TRBD2. The ends lost 1 base at V and 4 bases at J; junction bases unmatched: 6. The CDR3 is 16 residues long. The germline V gene encodes CDR1 MNHEY and CDR2 SVGAGI. The CDR3 DNA reads as TGTGCCAGCAGTTACTTGGCTAGCGGATCCACCGGGGAGCTGTTTTTT. This sequence encodes CASSYLASGSTGELFF.

V and J are TRBV3-1 (or the pseudogene TRBV3-2) and TRBJ1-1; D gene uncertain. Germline V lookup: CDR1 LGHDT, CDR2 YNNKEL (reference sequence). The V gene lost 4 bases and the J gene lost 3 bases, with 15 bases spanning the gap. This CDR3 spans 15 amino acids. CDR3 amino acids: CASSPLAMRDTEAFF. CDR3 in DNA: TGTGCCAGCAGCCCCCTGGCCATGAGGGACACTGAAGCTTTCTTT.

V usage is TRBV2 and J usage is TRBJ2-3, with 15 bases lining up with TRBD2. V lost 8 bases to trimming and J lost 0 bases; unmatched junction nucleotides: 6. The CDR3 length is 17 residues. Germline-derived CDR1 and CDR2 are SNHLY and FYNNEI. The CDR3 bases are TGTGCCAGCGGGCGGACTAGCGGGGGGGTTAGCACAGATACGCAGTATTTT. Translating it yields CASGRTSGGVSTDTQYF. Filled out from reference TRBV2 and TRBJ2-3, the complete variable domain reads EPEVTQTPSHQVTQMGQEVILRCVPISNHLYFYWYRQILGQKVEFLVSFYNNEISEKSEIFDDQFSVERPDGSNFTLKIRSTKLEDSAMYFCASGRTSGGVSTDTQYFGPGTRLTVL.

This clone turned up a few times. This chain joins TRBV29-1 and TRBJ1-1; 8 bases line up with TRBD1. The CDR3 is 14 residues long. Per the germline V gene, CDR1 is SQVTM and CDR2 is ANQGSEA. Trimming removed 6 bases from V and 0 bases from J; junction bases left unmatched: 6. CDR3 in DNA: TGCAGCGTGGGGCCGGGACAGGTGAACACTGAAGCTTTCTTT. Encoded protein: CSVGPGQVNTEAFF.